These 30 T cell receptor beta chains were all obtained from the same sample, sequenced in a study of blood T cell repertoires in COVID-19. Data came from immunoSEQ multiplex PCR; TCRdb stores just in-frame clones and leaves some out. In the table there are approximately 89,000 clones, 81% of which are singletons. The specimen was peripheral blood. The source is a human donor in a cohort sampled during active COVID-19.

V gene TRBV14 combines with J gene TRBJ1-1; 7 bases align to TRBD1. With 3 bases clipped from V and 1 base from J, the junction kept 2 bases outside the gene matches. The CDR3 contains 14 residues. Germline CDR1 is SGHDN and CDR2 is FVKESK. In DNA form, the CDR3 reads TGTGCCAGCAGCCACGGACAGGCGAACACTGAAGCTTTCTTT. It encodes CASSHGQANTEAFF.

This rearrangement joins TRBV7-9 to TRBJ2-1, with D tentatively TRBD2 (6 bases). Trimming shortened V by 6 bases and J by 9 bases, and 6 bases separated the two germline ends. This CDR3 spans 10 amino acids. The germline V gene encodes CDR1 SEHNR and CDR2 FQNEAQ (reference sequence). The CDR3 region is CASRGLEQFF. The CDR3 region has the DNA TGTGCCAGCAGGGGACTTGAGCAGTTCTTC. The variable domain in full, with the rest retrieved from reference TRBV7-9 and TRBJ2-1, is DTGVSQNPRHKITKRGQNVTFRCDPISEHNRLYWYRQTLGQGPEFLTYFQNEAQLEKSRLLSDRFSAERPKGSFSTLEIQRTEQGDSAMYLCASRGLEQFFGPGTRLTVL.

This sequence joins TRBV6-5 and TRBJ2-3, with 7 bases aligning to TRBD1. The CDR3 is 14 amino acids. Germline CDR1 is MNHEY and CDR2 is SVGAGI. The J segment lost 3 bases and the V segment lost 6 bases, leaving 6 bases of the junction unmatched. The CDR3: CASSWDRETDTQYF. DNA of the CDR3: TGTGCCAGCAGCTGGGACAGAGAAACAGATACGCAGTATTTT.

The chain combines TRBV5-1 with TRBJ2-2, with TRBD1 as a possible D gene (5 bases). This CDR3 region has 15 residues. V lost 2 bases, J lost 2 bases, and 10 bases lay in between. CDR1 and CDR2 from the germline V gene are SGHRS and YFSETQ. The CDR3 coding sequence is TGCGCCAGCAGCTTCACGACAGCTAACACCGGGGAGCTGTTTTTT. Protein product: CASSFTTANTGELFF. Using reference TRBV5-1 and TRBJ2-2 for the parts outside the CDR3, the full variable domain is KAGVTQTPRYLIKTRGQQVTLSCSPISGHRSVSWYQQTPGQGLQFLFEYFSETQRNKGNFPGRFSGRQFSNSRSEMNVSTLELGDSALYLCASSFTTANTGELFFGEGSRLTVL.

The chain links TRBV30 to TRBJ2-3; 8 nucleotides line up with TRBD1. The germline gives CDR1 GTSNPN, CDR2 SVGIG (reference sequence). The CDR3 consists of 14 residues. J gave up 6 bases and V 5 bases, and 10 bases lay outside the gene matches. In DNA, the CDR3 is TGTGCCTGGGCCCCCGGGACAGGAGAGGATACGCAGTATTTT. Its translation is CAWAPGTGEDTQYF. Combining the CDR3 with reference TRBV30 and TRBJ2-3 gives the whole variable domain SQTIHQWPATLVQPVGSPLSLECTVEGTSNPNLYWYRQAAGRGLQLLFYSVGIGQISSEVPQNLSASRPQDRQFILSSKKLLLSDSGFYLCAWAPGTGEDTQYFGPGTRLTVL.

The chain carries TRBV18 and TRBJ2-7, with a weak D call TRBD1 (6 bases). Germline V gene sequence: CDR1 KGHSH, CDR2 LQKENI. Trimming removed 0 bases from V and 9 bases from J, with 15 bases in between. This CDR3 region has 14 residues. CDR3 loop: CASSPPQGGLAQYF. CDR3 in DNA: TGTGCCAGCTCACCACCACAAGGGGGTCTCGCGCAGTACTTC.

This clone turned up a few times. V is TRBV11-1 and J is TRBJ2-7; TRBD1 matches 12 bases. The ends lost 7 bases at V and 4 bases at J; junction bases unmatched: 5. CDR3 length: 14 residues. The V gene's germline CDR1 is SGHAT and CDR2 FQDESV (reference sequence). CDR3 amino acids: CASTRDRGLYEQYF. The CDR3 DNA reads TGTGCCAGCACCCGGGACAGGGGGCTATACGAGCAGTACTTC.

The chain has TRBV18 and TRBJ1-1; a weak D match, TRBD1 (6 bases). The CDR3 contains 13 residues. Germline loops: CDR1 KGHSH, CDR2 LQKENI. V was clipped by 2 bases and J by 7 bases, with 11 bases between them. The CDR3 spells CASSPTGYGEAFF. The CDR3 DNA reads TGTGCCAGCTCACCAACAGGGTATGGTGAAGCTTTCTTT.

The rearrangement links TRBV7-2 to TRBJ2-5; 13 bases line up with TRBD2. V lost 4 bases and J lost 4; bases outside the gene matches: 6. The CDR3 spans 16 residues. Germline V gives CDR1 SGHTA, CDR2 FQGNSA. CDR3 amino acids: CASSSWTSGGVETQYF. The CDR3 region has the DNA TGTGCCAGCAGCTCGTGGACTAGCGGGGGTGTAGAGACCCAGTACTTC.

The chain carries TRBV15 and TRBJ1-5; no clear D. Trimming left V 3 bases short and J 0 bases short, with 18 bases between. The CDR3 runs to 18 residues. In germline, CDR1 is LNHNV, CDR2 YYDKDF (reference sequence). The CDR3 DNA reads TGTGCCACCAGCAGTCCCCTCGGGAGAGGCAGTAGCAATCAGCCCCAGCATTTT. It yields the protein CATSSPLGRGSSNQPQHF.

The V call is TRBV19, the J call TRBJ2-7, with D possibly being TRBD1 (7 bases). In germline, CDR1 is LNHDA, CDR2 SQIVND (reference sequence). Trimming removed 5 bases at V and 7 bases at J, with 18 bases between. This CDR3 is built from 14 residues. In DNA, the CDR3 is TGTGCCAGTAGTTTTCAGGGGGGCGCGGGAGAGCAGTACTTC. Translated, it gives CASSFQGGAGEQYF.

The CDR3 loop is CASTKSSQGAYNEQFF. For the CDR3, the DNA is TGTGCCAGCACTAAATCTTCACAGGGCGCCTACAATGAGCAGTTCTTC. The chain employs TRBV3-1 (or the pseudogene TRBV3-2) and TRBJ2-1; possible D gene TRBD1, 6 bases. The CDR3 is 16 amino acids. V was trimmed by 7 bases and J by 2 bases, leaving 18 bases between them. CDR1 and CDR2 from the germline V gene are LGHDT and YNNKEL (reference sequence).

V gene TRBV29-1 combines with J gene TRBJ1-2, with 10 bases aligning to TRBD1. This CDR3 has 16 amino acids. Germline V gene data show CDR1 as SQVTM and CDR2 as ANQGSEA. The V and J ends lost 6 bases and 5 bases, in that order; junction bases with no gene match: 15. The CDR3 region is CSVAPGAGQGLYGYTF. In DNA, the CDR3 is TGCAGCGTCGCTCCGGGTGCGGGACAGGGGTTGTATGGCTACACCTTC.

The count of this clone is one. The rearrangement links TRBV3-1 (or the pseudogene TRBV3-2) to TRBJ2-7; D remains ambiguous. The CDR3 totals 14 residues. CDR1 is LGHDT, CDR2 YNNKEL, per germline (reference sequence). Trimming stripped 2 bases from V and 0 bases from J, with 8 bases between. CDR3 nucleotides: TGTGCCAGCAGCCAACCGGCAGGCTCCTACGAGCAGTACTTC. This codes for CASSQPAGSYEQYF.

The rearrangement uses TRBV6-5 and TRBJ1-2, with 8 bases lining up with TRBD1. From germline, CDR1 is MNHEY and CDR2 SVGAGI. There are 15 residues in the CDR3. V lost 6 bases, J lost 0 bases, and 6 bases stayed unmatched. The DNA of the CDR3 is TGTGCCAGCAGCTTCTTGGACAGGGCTAACTATGGCTACACCTTC. Protein sequence: CASSFLDRANYGYTF.

This chain connects TRBV18 to TRBJ2-5; 12 bases are a match to TRBD1. J was trimmed by 5 bases and V by 3 bases; bases with no gene match: 4. This CDR3 contains 15 residues. CDR1 is KGHSH, CDR2 LQKENI, per germline. Here the CDR3 reads CASSPGQGAAETQYF. CDR3 in DNA: TGTGCCAGCTCACCGGGACAGGGGGCAGCGGAGACCCAGTACTTC.

The genes are TRBV6-5 and TRBJ1-1, with no clear D. CDR1 is MNHEY, CDR2 SVGAGI, per germline. V lost 0 bases and J 1 base, leaving 9 bases between the germline ends. The CDR3 runs 15 residues. The CDR3 region has the DNA TGTGCCAGCAGTTACTCGCGGGCTTCGAACACTGAAGCTTTCTTT. Protein sequence: CASSYSRASNTEAFF.

The chain employs TRBV5-4 and TRBJ1-1; TRBD1 matches 8 bases. This CDR3 contains 12 residues. The V segment lost 4 bases and the J segment 7 bases; nucleotides outside the gene matches: 3. Germline lookup yields CDR1 SGHNT and CDR2 YYREEE (reference sequence). The CDR3 DNA sequence: TGTGCCAGCAGCCGACAGGGGAATGAAGCTTTCTTT. Translated: CASSRQGNEAFF.

V gene TRBV2 combines with J gene TRBJ2-5, with D possibly matching TRBD2 (6 bases). This CDR3 is 17 amino acids long. Deletions cut 3 bases from V and 2 bases from J, with 19 bases between. The germline gives CDR1 SNHLY, CDR2 FYNNEI. Written as DNA, the CDR3 is TGTGCCAGCAGTGATGTGGGGCGGGGAGTCTCACAAGAGACCCAGTACTTC. Amino acid sequence: CASSDVGRGVSQETQYF.

CDR3 residues: CASRRNRGSGANVLTF. CDR3 DNA sequence: TGTGCCAGCAGAAGAAACAGGGGCTCTGGGGCCAACGTCCTGACTTTC. The chain combines TRBV3-1 (or the pseudogene TRBV3-2) with TRBJ2-6; 7 bases are a match to TRBD1. From germline, CDR1 is LGHDT and CDR2 YNNKEL (reference sequence). Unmatched junction bases numbered 5, after V lost 6 bases and J lost 0 bases. The CDR3 consists of 16 residues.

The chain combines TRBV6-5 with TRBJ1-4, with D possibly being TRBD1 (5 bases). CDR3 size: 13 residues. Germline values: CDR1 MNHEY, CDR2 SVGAGI. V lost 9 bases and J 8 bases, leaving 16 bases between the germline ends. CDR3 protein: CARGGVGDEKLFF. The CDR3 region has the DNA TGTGCCAGGGGGGGAGTGGGTGACGAAAAACTGTTTTTT.

In DNA form, the CDR3 reads TGCGCCAGCAGCGCCGGGACAGGGGACGAGCAGTACTTC. The encoded protein is CASSAGTGDEQYF. J is TRBJ2-7 and V is TRBV5-1, with 10 positions matching TRBD1. Germline CDR1 and CDR2: SGHRS and YFSETQ. J gave up 5 bases and V 4 bases, and 3 bases lay outside the gene matches. The CDR3 sequence is 13 residues long.

This sequence joins TRBV6-6 and TRBJ2-7; TRBD1 aligns across 10 bases. V was pared by 0 bases and J by 6 bases, with 5 bases of the junction left unmatched. Germline V gene lookup returns CDR1 MNHNY and CDR2 SVGAGI (reference sequence). The CDR3 loop spans 15 amino acids. The CDR3, as DNA: TGTGCCAGCAGTTACTCGGACAGGGGGTCGGCCGAGCAGTACTTC. Translated: CASSYSDRGSAEQYF.

V is TRBV7-8 and J is TRBJ1-1; D is unclear. Germline V CDR1 and CDR2: SGHVS, FQNEAQ. V lost 5 bases, J lost 4 bases, and 14 bases lay in between. This CDR3 region has 14 residues. The CDR3 coding sequence is TGTGCCAGCAGCCCGCTAACTCTTGTCACTGAAGCTTTCTTT. It encodes CASSPLTLVTEAFF.

This clone was found a few times. This chain links TRBV7-2 with TRBJ2-3; 7 bases agree with TRBD2. The CDR3 length is 15 residues. Germline V lookup: CDR1 SGHTA, CDR2 FQGNSA. Germline trimming cut 5 bases from V and 4 bases from J; bases unmatched to any gene: 9. CDR3 amino acids: CASSKGWGGSDTQYF. The CDR3 DNA is TGTGCCAGCAGCAAAGGGTGGGGGGGTTCAGATACGCAGTATTTT.

This sequence joins TRBV5-5 and TRBJ1-3, with D perhaps TRBD1 (5 bases). The CDR3 is made up of 13 amino acids. V lost 3 bases and J lost 8, with 12 bases in between. CDR1 is SGHKS and CDR2 is YYEKEE in the germline V gene (reference sequence). DNA for the CDR3: TGTGCCAGCAGCTCCAGGGAGGCTGACACCATATATTTT. Residues: CASSSREADTIYF.

V gene TRBV7-2 combines with J gene TRBJ2-5; 8 bases match TRBD1. This CDR3 has 18 residues. J gave up 5 bases and V 5 bases, and 19 bases lay outside the gene matches. Germline lookup yields CDR1 SGHTA and CDR2 FQGNSA. CDR3 sequence: CASSLNHPDRGGGETQYF. The CDR3 DNA follows: TGTGCCAGCAGCCTCAACCACCCAGACAGGGGAGGTGGGGAGACCCAGTACTTC. Using reference TRBV7-2 and TRBJ2-5 for the parts outside the CDR3, the full variable domain is GAGVSQSPSNKVTEKGKDVELRCDPISGHTALYWYRQSLGQGLEFLIYFQGNSAPDKSGLPSDRFSAERTGGSVSTLTIQRTQQEDSAVYLCASSLNHPDRGGGETQYFGPGTRLLVL.

In DNA, the CDR3 is TGTGCCAGCAGCTTGGGCGGGGGCTCCTACAATGAGCAGTTCTTC. It encodes CASSLGGGSYNEQFF. The rearrangement joins TRBV11-3 to TRBJ2-1; 7 nucleotides agree with TRBD2. Germline V gene data show CDR1 as SGHNT and CDR2 as YENEEA. CDR3 size: 15 residues. After removal of 3 bases from V and 0 bases from J, the junction contained 2 bases not matched to a gene.

This clone has only one observation. This chain joins TRBV7-2 and TRBJ1-1, with D tentatively TRBD1 (6 bases). Germline CDR1 SGHTA, CDR2 FQGNSA. The CDR3 is 13 residues long. V lost 4 bases and J lost 8, with 14 bases in between. CDR3 coding DNA: TGTGCCAGCAGCTCCCGACAGGTTAGGGAAGCTTTCTTT. Its protein is CASSSRQVREAFF.

The V call is TRBV18, the J call TRBJ1-6; TRBD1 agrees at 7 bases. The V and J ends lost 2 bases and 10 bases, in that order; junction bases with no gene match: 11. Germline assignment: CDR1 KGHSH and CDR2 LQKENI. The CDR3 is made up of 16 amino acids. The CDR3: CASSPSEGALKSPLHF. CDR3 DNA: TGTGCCAGCTCACCAAGCGAGGGGGCGCTTAAGTCACCCCTCCACTTT.